Sequencing of this TCR beta chain was carried out in a study of cytomegalovirus exposure and HLA in healthy donors. Study-wide points: Clonal expansion was found to be greater in HLA-associated TCR beta chains than in equally common others in a later analysis. The study flagged some 170 TCR beta chains as cytomegalovirus-associated. Most TCR sequences were seen very rarely across donors, but some public TCRs occurred in many. Cytomegalovirus status was reportedly diagnosed by the classifier with high specificity and sensitivity.

About this clone: The antigen remains undetermined.

PCR employed 60 Vbeta and 13 Jbeta primers. Here immunoSEQ multiplex PCR was the method, and the copy in TCRdb shows in-frame clones only, minus some. The table includes around 160,000 clones, around 80% detected once. The CDR3 has 16 amino acids. The source is a male donor in good health and CMV-seronegative. The rearrangement uses TRBV21-1 and TRBJ2-5; TRBD1, the table's D call, was not compared with the DNA. TRBV21-1 is designated a pseudogene. Sequencing input: PBMCs. The CDR3 coding sequence is TGTGCCAGCAGCAACCCGGGACAGGTCAAGGAGGAGACCCAGTACTTC. This codes for CASSNPGQVKEETQYF.